A single TCR beta chain is shown here with its context. At least 7 million PBMCs were isolated per sample. These data are taken from a study of blood T cells in healthy people across ages. CDR1 DFQATT and CDR2 SNEGSKA come from the germline V gene (reference sequence). The length of the CDR3 is 14 residues. V lost 3 bases to trimming and J lost 2 bases, with 14 bases between them. The authors ran a second PCR of about 7 to 11 cycles using a sample-barcoded 5' primer and a J-beta primer mix. Via MiXCR, TCRdb re-called the 5' RACE reads, giving one row per CDR3 protein. The table lists over 1,200,000 distinct CDR3 sequences, roughly 59% of them singletons.

Sequenced material: blood. The V call is TRBV20-1, the J call TRBJ2-7; perhaps TRBD1 as D (7 bases). The origin of this receptor is a man between 18 and 35 years old in good health. The CDR3 sequence: CSASPDRRAYEQYF. The CDR3 coding sequence is TGCAGTGCTAGCCCGGACAGGAGGGCCTACGAGCAGTACTTC.